This T cell receptor (beta chain) was retrieved from a study of CD8+ T cells in alopecia areata. Findings and limits, study-wide: Patients shared TCRs less clearly than mice did, possibly for HLA-related reasons. Alphabeta T cells residing in normal skin are also sequenced in scalp samples.

The length of the CDR3 is 13 residues. Between the trimmed V and J ends, which lost 2 bases and 11 bases, there was a span of 14 bases. In germline, CDR1 is MNHEY, CDR2 SVGAGI. Comment on this clone: The antigen is not known.

Sequencing relied on a cDNA template that was reverse transcribed from extracted RNA. The repertoire was sequenced with immunoSEQ multiplex PCR; TCRdb's copy has only in-frame clones and lacks some. The sample yields 150,000 to 200,000 clones, around three fifths seen once. Stated treatment: oral pan-JAK inhibitor, 5-10 mg twice daily. This chain uses TRBV6-5 with TRBJ2-3; TRBD1 or TRBD2 may be the D gene (5 bases each). The source material was CD4+ T cells sorted from blood, sampled at week 24, from a patient treated with tofacitinib. This clonotype was sampled from a human donor with alopecia areata. CDR3 sequence reads: CASSYRDASMQYF. The CDR3, as DNA: TGTGCCAGCAGTTACCGGGACGCCTCTATGCAGTATTTT.